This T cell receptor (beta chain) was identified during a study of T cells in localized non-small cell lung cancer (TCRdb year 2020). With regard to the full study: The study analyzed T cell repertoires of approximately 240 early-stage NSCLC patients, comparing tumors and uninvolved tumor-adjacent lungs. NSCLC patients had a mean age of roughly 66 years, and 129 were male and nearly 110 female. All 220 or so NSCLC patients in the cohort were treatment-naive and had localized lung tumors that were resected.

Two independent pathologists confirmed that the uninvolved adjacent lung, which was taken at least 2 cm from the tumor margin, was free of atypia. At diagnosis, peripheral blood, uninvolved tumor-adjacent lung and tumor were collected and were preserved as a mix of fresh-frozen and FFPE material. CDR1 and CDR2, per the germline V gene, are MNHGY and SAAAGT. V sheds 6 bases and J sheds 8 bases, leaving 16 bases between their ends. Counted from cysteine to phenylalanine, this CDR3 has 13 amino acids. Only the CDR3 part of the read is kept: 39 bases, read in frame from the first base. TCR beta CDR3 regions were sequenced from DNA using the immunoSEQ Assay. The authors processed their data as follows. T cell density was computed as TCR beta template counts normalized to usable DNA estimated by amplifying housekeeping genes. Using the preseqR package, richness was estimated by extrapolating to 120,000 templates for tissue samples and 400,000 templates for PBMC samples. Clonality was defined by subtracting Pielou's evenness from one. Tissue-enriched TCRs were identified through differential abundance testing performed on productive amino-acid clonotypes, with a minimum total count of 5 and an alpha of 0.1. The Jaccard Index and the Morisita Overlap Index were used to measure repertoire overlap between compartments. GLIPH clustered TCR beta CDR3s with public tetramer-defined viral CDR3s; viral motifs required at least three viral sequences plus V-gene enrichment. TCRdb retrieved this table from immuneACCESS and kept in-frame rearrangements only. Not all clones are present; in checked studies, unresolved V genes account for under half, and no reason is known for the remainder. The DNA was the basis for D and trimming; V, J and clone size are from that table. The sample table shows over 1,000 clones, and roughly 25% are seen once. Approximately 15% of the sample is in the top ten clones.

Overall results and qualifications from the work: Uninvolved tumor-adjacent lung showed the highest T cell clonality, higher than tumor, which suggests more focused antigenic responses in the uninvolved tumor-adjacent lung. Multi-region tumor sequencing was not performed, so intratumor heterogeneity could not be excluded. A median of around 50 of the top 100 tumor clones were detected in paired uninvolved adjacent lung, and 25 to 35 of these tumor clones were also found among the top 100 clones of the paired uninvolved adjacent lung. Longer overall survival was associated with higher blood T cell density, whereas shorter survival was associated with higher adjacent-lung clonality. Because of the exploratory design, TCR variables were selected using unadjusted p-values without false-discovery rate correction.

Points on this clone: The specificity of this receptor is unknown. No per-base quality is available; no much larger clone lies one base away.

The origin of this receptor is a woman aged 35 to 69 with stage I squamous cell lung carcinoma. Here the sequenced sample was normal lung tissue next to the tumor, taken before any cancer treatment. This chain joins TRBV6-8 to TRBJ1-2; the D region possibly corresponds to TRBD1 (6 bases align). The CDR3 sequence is CASRGQGGTGYTF. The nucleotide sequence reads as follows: TGTGCCAGCAGGGGGCAGGGCGGGACAGGCTACACCTTC.